This TCR beta chain was recovered during a study of cytomegalovirus exposure and HLA in healthy donors (dated by TCRdb to 2016 to 2017). General notes on the study: An earlier analysis of 587 of the donors reported approximately 280 Gb of sequence data and 117 million unique TCR beta sequences obtained from around 170 million T cells. An early release that covered some 630 HLA-typed donors contained about 300 gigabases of sequencing data and 80 million or so unique TCR sequences. Of the 300 to 500 genotyped donors, 81% were placed in the genetic ancestry cluster associated with self-reported Caucasian donors. The study aimed to test whether cataloging public T cell receptors could reveal signatures of past pathogen exposure. Using immunosequencing, the study profiled T cell repertoires from 500 to 800 subjects and related those repertoires to cytomegalovirus serostatus. In addition to the first cohort of 666 subjects, a separate validation cohort of about 120 different subjects was used. To predict cytomegalovirus infection status, the study brought together high-throughput TCR immunosequencing, statistical association of individual TCRs with disease status, and machine learning. To study patterns of TCR occurrence, a later analysis re-analyzed previously published TCR beta repertoires from 666 donors and added high-resolution HLA genotyping. The later analysis used no new phenotypic data to find candidate immune exposures, relying instead on TCR beta sequences and their occurrence across donors. An earlier analysis of 587 of the donors used high-throughput TCR beta sequencing to judge whether each TCR beta V gene segment behaved as functional or pseudogenic. Donor age, sex, ethnicity and CMV serostatus were compiled alongside the repertoire data. In a later genetic analysis, genome-wide SNP genotypes for about three fifths of the roughly 670 donors were used, and that subset was treated as a discovery cohort. Every repertoire in the discovery cohort had been generated on one and the same sequencing platform. HLA typing included class I and class II loci at four-digit resolution. Typing coverage differed by locus: A, B, C, DRB1 and DQB1 were typed in roughly 629-630 donors, DQA1 in 500 to 550, DPA1 in 600 to 610, and DPB1 in 450 to 490. About 5 DR-DQ haplotypes were handled as single units for association and clustering, since linkage in the cohort was strong. On average, roughly 250,000 unique TCR beta nucleotide sequences were sequenced per donor among some 430 genotyped donors of the cohort, with 15% to 20% of those sequences being non-productive.

A note on this clone: No cognate antigen has been identified for it. Base qualities were left out, and no much larger clone turns up one base away.

Summary of the overall study and its limitations: In a later analysis, some 17,000 TCR beta sequences were associated with specific HLA alleles at a false discovery rate of 0.05. Because HLA typing was unavailable for some donors at each locus, only the typed subset was used in association tests. An earlier analysis of 450 to 750 of the donors showed that most TCR beta V segments appeared in productive rearrangements either about 90% or about 30% of the time, which broadly matched IMGT annotations. Some IMGT-functional V segments, including TRBV6-2 and TRBV6-3, could not be told apart with the 87-base-pair reads, so those segments were excluded. Cytomegalovirus status was reported to be diagnosed by the classifier with high specificity and sensitivity in both the original and validation cohorts. Sequencing depth was assumed to be roughly uniform across donors in the presence/absence analyses, though that assumption may not hold. According to a later analysis, parvovirus B19, influenza, CMV and Epstein-Barr virus appeared linked to several top co-occurrence clusters. A group of highly shared sequence variants was considered likely to be a technical artifact of the sequencing pipeline. The cohort was sequenced for TCR beta chains only, and without alpha or paired-chain data the features that could be detected were limited. Correlated functional status among segregating V segments might reflect linkage disequilibrium, but an unknown experimental factor could not be ruled out. Three of the identified cytomegalovirus-associated TCR beta chains were confirmed in vitro to be specific for cytomegalovirus antigens. Assigning TCR associations to individual alleles was difficult when HLA alleles, especially DR and DQ, strongly co-occurred. While some public TCRs were present in many individuals, most TCR sequences turned up only very rarely across donors. Compared with equally common non-associated chains, HLA-associated TCR beta chains in a later analysis were more clonally expanded and had lower generation probabilities. Because counts were too low, around 17 rarely observed V segments, including chromosome 9 orphons, were left out of the earlier analysis of 587 of the donors. In a later genetic analysis, a missense DCLRE1C variant was associated with V-gene and J-gene trimming of TCR beta chains, and the association was replicated in an independent cohort. It was suggested by the authors that the approach could potentially be generalized to other disease states and immunological phenotypes. For the cohort, immune exposure information was limited to CMV serostatus. A total of 150 or so TCR beta chains were listed by the study as associated with cytomegalovirus. Compared with the roughly 670-donor mean, donors in an Asian-associated ancestry cluster had fewer N-insertions in productive TCRs, according to a later genetic analysis. A further reported finding was that TCR beta sequences accurately predicted the HLA-A and HLA-B alleles for most subjects in the first cohort. A later analysis found that most CMV-associated TCR beta chains appeared HLA-restricted, with HLA associations seemingly driven largely by CMV exposure. According to a later analysis, TCR association rates differed among HLA loci, with DRB1 alleles showing the most associated TCRs and HLA-C alleles showing the fewest.

Receptor amplification or capture employed the immunoSEQ multiplex PCR assay. For the multiplex PCR, a mixture combining 60 forward primers for TCR Vbeta segments and 13 reverse primers for TCR Jbeta segments was used. A multiplex PCR assay on genomic DNA amplified the CDR3 region of rearranged TCR beta genes. The amplified TCR beta libraries were sequenced on the Illumina HiSeq System as 87-base-pair reads. Regarding the original processing steps: A later analysis tallied roughly 76 million unique TCR beta chains across the 550 to 850 repertoires, and about 10 million of those chains were shared by two or more donors. A nearest-neighbor algorithm error-corrected the raw reads and collapsed the reads into unique sequences, merging closely related sequences to remove PCR and sequencing errors. Alignment of CDR3 sequences to IMGT reference sequences was used to assign V, D and J gene segments. For a sequence to be retained, a match of at least six nucleotides to both a V gene segment and a J gene segment was required. A rearrangement counted as productive if the CDR3 had no stop codons and remained in frame with V and J, and every other rearrangement counted as non-productive. CDR3 was defined according to IMGT convention as the region running from the second conserved V-encoded cysteine to the conserved J-encoded phenylalanine. Sequences without an unambiguous match to a single V gene segment were excluded from the earlier analysis of 500 to 700 of the donors. An earlier analysis of 587 of the donors called V segments functional above 56.7% productive rearrangements and segregating when the between-donor standard deviation exceeded 5%. A statistical classification framework was developed to diagnose cytomegalovirus status using the catalog of TCR beta chain sequences. In a later analysis, TCR nucleotide sequences were compared against IMGT/GENE-DB human TR gene sequences so that V and J genes could be assigned. A later analysis assigned CDR3 sequences and most-parsimonious VDJ recombination scenarios with the TCRdist pipeline. In a later analysis, each TCR beta chain was defined by its CDR3 amino acid sequence together with its V-gene family, and reads lacking a unique V-gene family were excluded. As a way to deal with suspected cross-contamination and a sequencing artifact, a later analysis dropped 450 to 600 nucleotide sequences that were highly shared and had low generation probability. In a later analysis, a clonal expansion index for each public chain was calculated from normalized within-repertoire ranks of inferred template counts. In a later analysis, generation probabilities were computed using a VDJ recombination model fitted to out-of-frame rearrangements, and the results were checked against IGoR. In a later analysis, hypergeometric tests were used to score TCR-TCR, TCR-HLA and TCR-CMV co-occurrence, with a repertoire-size bias correction applied to TCR pairs. To estimate false discovery rates, a later analysis permuted the HLA or CMV assignments 20 times. In a later analysis, co-occurring TCRs were grouped using DBSCAN, and TCRdist sequence similarity was added for clustering within HLA-allele-positive subsets. Repertoires with fewer than 30,000 or more than 120,000 public chains, plus five repertoires with anomalous nucleotide sharing, were excluded from co-occurrence clustering. What TCRdb holds here is the immuneACCESS table cut down to in-frame rearrangements. Part of the clones is not present; checked against another copy, under half of the missing clones reflect an unresolved V gene, and the others are unexplained. The DNA was the basis for D and trimming; V, J and clone size are from that table. The sample includes about 120,000 clones, with roughly 80% observed a single time. The top ten clonotypes cover 2% to 2.5% of the sample.

The cohort comprised fewer than 750 healthy bone marrow donors. At the time of sampling, all cohort members were nominally healthy, though unrecorded immune exposures were likely present. The donor tested CMV seronegative, placing the donor among the 350 or so seronegative members of the cohort. A peripheral blood sample was collected from each donor, and TCR beta sequencing was performed on peripheral blood mononuclear cells. Genomic DNA was extracted from the blood cell samples with the Qiagen DNeasy Blood Extraction Kit. V loses 0 bases at its end and J loses 1 base; junction bases beyond the gene matches: 7. From its cysteine to its phenylalanine, the CDR3 spans 17 amino acids. Kept here is only the CDR3 DNA, which spans 51 bases and is read in frame from base 1. For CDR1 and CDR2, the germline V gene (reference sequence) lists MNHEY and SMNVEV.

The TCR comes from a young man in good health and CMV-seronegative. Sequenced sample: PBMCs. Here the chain combines TRBV27 and TRBJ1-1; 8 bases in the middle match TRBD1. The CDR3: CASSLSQTGVGNTEAFF. The DNA is TGTGCCAGCAGTTTATCCCAGACAGGGGTGGGGAACACTGAAGCTTTCTTT.